These 28 T cell receptor beta chains were sequenced from one sample in a study of CD8 T cells in ankylosing spondylitis. TCRdb re-called the 5' RACE reads through MiXCR, storing one row per CDR3 protein. The data contain 200,000 to 250,000 distinct CDR3 sequences, over 9.5% of them singletons. The sample consisted of blood, either unsorted or a sorted T cell fraction (not recorded which). The source is a male donor with ankylosing spondylitis or in good health (not recorded which).

This clonotype came up many times. J is TRBJ2-4 and V is TRBV7-2; D ambiguous. From germline, CDR1 is SGHTA and CDR2 FQGNSA. V lost 5 bases and J lost 0, with 11 bases in between. The CDR3 spans 15 residues. CDR3 amino acids: CASSPSATAKNIQYF. As DNA, the CDR3 is TGTGCCAGCAGCCCCTCGGCCACAGCCAAAAACATTCAGTACTTC.

The chain carries TRBV20-1 and TRBJ1-2; D is perhaps TRBD1 (6 bases). This CDR3 is built from 14 residues. The V end was cut by 6 bases, the J end by 1 base, with 15 bases between. Germline CDR1 reads DFQATT; CDR2 reads SNEGSKA (reference sequence). The CDR3 here is CSAPHRDLNYGYTF. The DNA for the CDR3 is TGCAGTGCCCCACACAGGGATCTTAACTATGGCTACACCTTC.

This clonotype was recorded at least ten times. V gene TRBV12-3 or TRBV12-4 combines with J gene TRBJ2-7, with D possibly TRBD1 on 6 matching bases. CDR3 length: 14 amino acids. Deletions cut 2 bases from V and 1 base from J, with 9 bases between. The CDR3 nucleotides are TGTGCCAGCAGTTTATCACAGGGTTCCTACGAGCAGTACTTC. It translates to CASSLSQGSYEQYF.

V gene TRBV5-1 combines with J gene TRBJ1-1; no clear D. This CDR3 contains 13 residues. Germline V gives CDR1 SGHRS, CDR2 YFSETQ. Trimming removed 1 base at V and 6 bases at J, with 10 bases between. The CDR3 nucleotides read TGCGCCAGCAGCTTGACGGGTGAAGCTGAAGCTTTCTTT. Its translation: CASSLTGEAEAFF.

The chain joins TRBV9 to TRBJ1-1; possible D gene TRBD1, 5 bases. This CDR3 has 15 residues. The germline CDR1 and CDR2 sequences are SGDLS and YYNGEE. Trimming shortened V by 4 bases and J by 1 base, and 14 bases separated the two germline ends. The CDR3 sequence: CASSPSSGSNTEAFF. CDR3 in DNA: TGTGCCAGCAGCCCATCCTCAGGGTCGAACACTGAAGCTTTCTTT.

There are many counts of this clonotype. The chain links TRBV7-2 to TRBJ2-1; tentative D call: TRBD2 (5 bases). CDR1 is SGHTA and CDR2 is FQGNSA in the germline V gene. V was cut by 0 bases and J by 0 bases, with 9 bases left in between. The CDR3 consists of 16 residues. CDR3 sequence (DNA): TGTGCCAGCAGCTTAGCGGTAGGGAGCTCCTACAATGAGCAGTTCTTC. It specifies CASSLAVGSSYNEQFF.

This clonotype has just one count. A much larger clone lies a single base off, so this may be a read error. The chain combines TRBV3-1 with TRBJ1-5, with D possibly matching TRBD1 (5 bases). Looked up from germline, CDR1 is LGHDT and CDR2 is YNNKEL (reference sequence). The CDR3 has 14 residues. The CDR3 here is CATSPRQHNQPQHF. In DNA, the CDR3 is TGTGCCACCAGCCCAAGACAGCATAATCAGCCCCAGCATTTT. The variable domain in full, with the rest retrieved from reference TRBV3-1 and TRBJ1-5, is DTAVSQTPKYLVTQMGNDKSIKCEQNLGHDTMYWYKQDSKKFLKIMFSYNNKELIINETVPNRFSPKSPDKAHLNLHINSLELGDSAVYFCATSPRQHNQPQHFGDGTRLSIL.

This clonotype was counted at least ten times. This chain links TRBV5-1 with TRBJ2-7; 8 bases fit TRBD1. Germline V gene lookup returns CDR1 SGHRS and CDR2 YFSETQ. The CDR3 consists of 17 residues. V was clipped by 0 bases and J by 6 bases; unmatched bases: 14. The CDR3 loop is CASSLDRVGQGLSEQYF. The CDR3, as DNA: TGCGCCAGCAGCTTGGACCGAGTCGGACAGGGCTTATCCGAGCAGTACTTC.

This clonotype was detected ten times or more. The CDR3 loop reads CASSLALGRGVEAFF. CDR3 DNA: TGTGCCAGCAGTTTAGCGCTCGGCAGAGGAGTTGAAGCTTTCTTT. V and J are TRBV12-3 or TRBV12-4 and TRBJ1-1; D call uncertain. This CDR3 has 15 residues. The V end lost 0 bases, the J end lost 7 bases, and 15 bases lay between the germline ends.

This clonotype was found many times. The chain recombines TRBV5-1 with TRBJ2-7; 7 bases agree with TRBD1. The CDR3 contains 14 residues. The trim removed 1 base at V and 5 bases at J, leaving 6 bases unmatched. Germline-derived CDR1 and CDR2 are SGHRS and YFSETQ. The chain's CDR3 is CASSLTRQGNEQYF. The CDR3 DNA is TGCGCCAGCAGCTTGACGCGACAGGGTAACGAGCAGTACTTC.

The chain couples TRBV19 to TRBJ2-7; 9 bases match TRBD1. The V and J ends lost 8 bases and 3 bases, in that order; junction bases with no gene match: 8. From germline, CDR1 is LNHDA and CDR2 SQIVND (reference sequence). The CDR3 totals 14 residues. This CDR3 is CASSGQTGGYEQYF. The CDR3, as DNA: TGTGCCAGTTCCGGACAGACAGGGGGCTACGAGCAGTACTTC.

In this sample, this clonotype turned up many times. The chain has TRBV5-1 and TRBJ2-7; the D gene is possibly TRBD1 (7 bases). Looked up from germline, CDR1 is SGHRS and CDR2 is YFSETQ. The germline V and J ends were trimmed by 5 bases and 0 bases, with 12 bases remaining between them. The CDR3 runs to 14 residues. The CDR3 DNA follows: TGCGCCAGCAGTACGGGGGACAGCTCCTACGAGCAGTACTTC. Translating gives CASSTGDSSYEQYF.

This clonotype was seen repeatedly, ten times or more. The chain is built from TRBV5-1 and TRBJ2-3; the D gene is possibly TRBD2 (7 bases). Trimming left V 0 bases short and J 2 bases short, with 16 bases between. The CDR3 spans 17 residues. Germline V gene sequence: CDR1 SGHRS, CDR2 YFSETQ. The CDR3 region is CASSLAGGGGITDTQYF. CDR3 sequence (DNA): TGCGCCAGCAGCTTGGCCGGGGGCGGGGGAATCACAGATACGCAGTATTTT.

This clonotype was observed a handful of times. The genes are TRBV25-1 and TRBJ2-5; 12 positions agree with TRBD2. Germline assignment: CDR1 MGHDK and CDR2 SYGVNS. The trim removed 6 bases at V and 4 bases at J, leaving 6 bases unmatched. This CDR3 contains 15 residues. The DNA of the CDR3 is TGTGCCAGCAGGGAACTAGCGGGGGGTGGAGAGACCCAGTACTTC. Residues: CASRELAGGGETQYF. The full variable domain, completed using reference TRBV25-1 and TRBJ2-5, is EADIYQTPRYLVIGTGKKITLECSQTMGHDKMYWYQQDPGMELHLIHYSYGVNSTEKGDLSSESTVSRIRTEHFPLTLESARPSHTSQYLCASRELAGGGETQYFGPGTRLLVL.

This clonotype was seen more than once but under ten times. The rearrangement links TRBV2 to TRBJ1-5; 7 bases are shared with TRBD1. Germline CDR1 SNHLY, CDR2 FYNNEI. The CDR3 length is 14 residues. V trimming: 6 bases; J trimming: 5 bases; junction bases outside the gene matches: 7. In nucleotides, the CDR3 is TGTGCCAGCAGCGGGACAGATTTCCATCAGCCCCAGCATTTT. Protein product: CASSGTDFHQPQHF.

This clonotype was counted ten times or more. This CDR3 is CASSLEAGANTGELFF. The CDR3 DNA follows: TGCGCCAGCAGCTTGGAAGCGGGGGCGAACACCGGGGAGCTGTTTTTT. The V call is TRBV5-1, the J call TRBJ2-2, with 8 bases fitting TRBD2. Germline CDR1 is SGHRS and CDR2 is YFSETQ. The CDR3 length is 16 residues. Trimming took 0 bases from V and 0 from J; bases not matched to a gene: 1.

This clonotype came up many times. J is TRBJ2-1 and V is TRBV5-1; D is possibly TRBD1 (7 bases). Per germline, CDR1 SGHRS and CDR2 YFSETQ. Trimming removed 4 bases at V and 3 bases at J, with 17 bases between. The CDR3 totals 16 residues. The DNA for the CDR3 is TGCGCCAGCAGCCTGGAGGGACAGCCTAACTACAATGAGCAGTTCTTC. It yields the protein CASSLEGQPNYNEQFF.

This clonotype showed up many times. The chain joins TRBV7-6 to TRBJ1-3; 10 bases fit TRBD1. The germline V gene has CDR1 SGHVS and CDR2 FNYEAQ. Trimming removed 5 bases from V and 2 bases from J; junction bases left unmatched: 9. This CDR3 comprises 17 residues. The CDR3 DNA is TGTGCCAGCAGCGGCAGACAGGGGGCCGAGGCTGGAAACACCATATATTTT. Residues: CASSGRQGAEAGNTIYF.

This clonotype was found many times. The J gene is TRBJ2-7, the V gene TRBV11-1; D is possibly TRBD2 (6 bases). The CDR3 has 19 amino acids. The V end was cut by 2 bases, the J end by 2 bases, with 25 bases between. Germline CDR1 and CDR2: SGHAT and FQDESV (reference sequence). CDR3 in amino acids: CASSLNSPGRTLYPYEQYF. CDR3 in DNA: TGTGCCAGCAGCTTAAACTCACCAGGGAGGACGCTGTATCCCTACGAGCAGTACTTC.

This clonotype appeared a few times. The chain carries TRBV12-3 or TRBV12-4 and TRBJ2-7; D might be TRBD1 (5 bases). Trimming cost V 1 base and J 4 bases, with 8 bases left between them. This CDR3 region has 13 residues. This chain's CDR3 is CASSLETGYEQYF. DNA for the CDR3: TGTGCCAGCAGTTTAGAAACAGGTTACGAGCAGTACTTC.

This clonotype was counted ten times or more. This rearrangement joins TRBV7-6 to TRBJ2-5; 12 bases fit TRBD2. Trimming cost V 4 bases and J 4 bases; bases outside gene matches: 7. Germline V CDR1 and CDR2: SGHVS, FNYEAQ. The CDR3 runs to 16 residues. The CDR3 DNA is TGTGCCAGCAGCTCCGGACCGACTAGCGGGGGAGAGACCCAGTACTTC. Translated: CASSSGPTSGGETQYF.

To note about this clonotype: Being one base from a much bigger clone, this may be a read error. V and J are TRBV5-1 and TRBJ2-4, with D possibly being TRBD2 (5 bases). The CDR3 runs 12 residues. With 7 bases removed from V and 8 bases from J, the gap between germline ends came to 13 bases. Per germline, CDR1 SGHRS and CDR2 YFSETQ. In DNA, the CDR3 is TGCGCCAGCGGTGGGGAGCTGCACATTCAGTACTTC. Protein sequence: CASGGELHIQYF.

This clonotype was observed a handful of times. The chain combines TRBV18 with TRBJ2-3; 8 bases map to TRBD1. The CDR3 consists of 15 residues. After removal of 3 bases from V and 6 bases from J, the junction contained 8 bases not matched to a gene. Germline V lookup: CDR1 KGHSH, CDR2 LQKENI. For the CDR3, the DNA is TGTGCCAGCTCACCCGGGAACAGGGGGGAGGATACGCAGTATTTT. Its protein is CASSPGNRGEDTQYF.

This clonotype was observed at least ten times. The chain joins TRBV5-5 to TRBJ2-1; TRBD2 matches 11 bases. Germline-derived CDR1 and CDR2 are SGHKS and YYEKEE (reference sequence). V shed 3 bases and J 9 bases; nucleotides not matched to a gene: 5. This CDR3 has 14 amino acids. For the CDR3, the DNA is TGTGCCAGCAGCTATAGCGGGGGGGCCGTTGAGCAGTTCTTC. Its protein product is CASSYSGGAVEQFF.

V gene TRBV12-3 or TRBV12-4 combines with J gene TRBJ1-6; TRBD1 agrees at 7 bases. This CDR3 has 16 amino acids. V was pared by 1 base and J by 5 bases, with 5 bases of the junction left unmatched. The CDR3 region is CASSLVGQKDNSPLHF. CDR3 in DNA: TGTGCCAGCAGTTTAGTGGGACAGAAAGATAATTCACCCCTCCACTTT.

This clonotype was detected many times. The chain uses TRBV12-3 or TRBV12-4 and TRBJ2-1; D assignment may be TRBD1 or TRBD2 (6 bases each). The CDR3 is 14 amino acids. The ends were cut back, 3 bases at V and 5 bases at J, with 11 bases in the middle. For the CDR3, the DNA is TGTGCCAGCAGTTTTGGGGGGCTAAACAATGAGCAGTTCTTC. It is translated as CASSFGGLNNEQFF.

This clonotype was picked up one time. The chain links TRBV20-1 to TRBJ2-1; TRBD2 matches 8 bases. The CDR3 is 14 amino acids. In germline, CDR1 is DFQATT, CDR2 SNEGSKA (reference sequence). Losses at the gene ends were 4 bases for V and 5 bases for J; bases not matched to a gene: 7. CDR3 nucleotides: TGCAGTGCTAACAAAGCGGGAGCCCACAATGAGCAGTTCTTC. It is translated as CSANKAGAHNEQFF.

The chain links TRBV29-1 to TRBJ2-1; 8 bases align to TRBD1. After removal of 7 bases from V and 10 bases from J, the junction contained 12 bases not matched to a gene. The CDR3 loop spans 13 amino acids. CDR1 and CDR2 (germline): SQVTM, ANQGSEA. The CDR3 loop is CSGLGTGRSEQFF. For the CDR3, the DNA is TGCAGCGGTCTCGGGACAGGCAGAAGCGAGCAGTTCTTC.